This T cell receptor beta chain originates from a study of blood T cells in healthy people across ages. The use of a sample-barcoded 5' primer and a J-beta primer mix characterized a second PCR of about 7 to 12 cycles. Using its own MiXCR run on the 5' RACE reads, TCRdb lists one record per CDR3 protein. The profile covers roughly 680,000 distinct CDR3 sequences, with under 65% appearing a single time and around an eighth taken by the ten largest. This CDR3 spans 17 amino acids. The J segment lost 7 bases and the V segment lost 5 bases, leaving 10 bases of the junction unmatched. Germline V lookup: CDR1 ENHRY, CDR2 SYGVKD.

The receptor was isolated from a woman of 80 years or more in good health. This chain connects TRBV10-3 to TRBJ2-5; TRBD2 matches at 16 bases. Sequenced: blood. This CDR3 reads CAISPPGLAGGKGTQYF. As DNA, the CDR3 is TGTGCCATCAGTCCTCCGGGACTAGCGGGGGGGAAGGGGACCCAGTACTTC.